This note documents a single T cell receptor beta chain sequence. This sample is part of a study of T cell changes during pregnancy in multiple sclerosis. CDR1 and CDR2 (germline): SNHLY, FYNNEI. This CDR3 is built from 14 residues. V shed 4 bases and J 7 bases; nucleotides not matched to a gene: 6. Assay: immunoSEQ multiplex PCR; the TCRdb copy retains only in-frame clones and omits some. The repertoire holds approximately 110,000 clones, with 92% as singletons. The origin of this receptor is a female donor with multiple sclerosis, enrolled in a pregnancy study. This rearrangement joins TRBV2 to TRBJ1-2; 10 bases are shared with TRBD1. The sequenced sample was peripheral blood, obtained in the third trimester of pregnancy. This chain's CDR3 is CASSVRDRGAGYTF. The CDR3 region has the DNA TGTGCCAGCAGTGTAAGGGACAGGGGAGCTGGCTACACCTTC.